This T cell receptor (beta chain) was captured by sequencing in a study of shared clonotypes between healthy human individuals. General study points: A small donor pool kept down the genetic and exposure-history diversity that was represented.

This CDR3 has 16 residues. Trimming took 1 base from V and 0 from J, leaving 11 bases between them. The germline CDR1 and CDR2 sequences are SGHVS and FNYEAQ. Sequencing was performed with immunoSEQ multiplex PCR; in TCRdb, only in-frame clones are kept and a portion is missing. The profile shows about 2 million clones, 95% of them singletons. Note on this clone: What it recognizes is unknown.

The source of this sequence is a man between 18 and 29 years old in good health. The rearrangement uses TRBV7-6 and TRBJ2-3, with unresolved D. Material: naive CD4+ T cells sorted from blood. Subset meaning: CD45RA+ positively selected. The CDR3 here is CASSLVLTPSTDTQYF. CDR3 DNA: TGTGCCAGCAGCTTAGTACTAACCCCTAGCACAGATACGCAGTATTTT.